Listed below are T cell receptor beta chains from one sample, sequenced in a study of blood T cell repertoires in COVID-19. Profiled with immunoSEQ multiplex PCR; TCRdb holds only in-frame clones, not every one. The sample shows around 160,000 clones, 84% of them seen only once. Source material: PBMCs or T cells enriched from blood (not recorded which). The source is a woman aged 45-65 years who had been exposed to COVID-19. CDR3s include the opening cysteine and the closing phenylalanine or tryptophan. Each record gives: J gene, V gene, clone size, D gene, CDR3 protein, CDR3 DNA. The D gene is left open where the match is weak. Only part of the rows carry a size: once, few, many, or a class if the clone is expanded.

>TRBJ2-2|TRBV7-2|NA|TRBD2
CASSLGTSGRGGTGELFF
TGTGCCAGCAGCCTCGGGACTAGCGGGAGGGGGGGCACCGGGGAGCTGTTTTTT
>TRBJ1-5|TRBV6-6|NA|NA
CASNLDRQNQPQHF
TGTGCCAGCAATCTAGACAGGCAAAATCAGCCCCAGCATTTT
>TRBJ2-5|TRBV6-1|NA|TRBD1
CASSEDGTEQETQYF
TGTGCCAGCAGTGAAGACGGGACAGAACAAGAGACCCAGTACTTC
>TRBJ2-2|TRBV2|NA|NA
CASSEVAFSEAGTGELFF
TGTGCCAGCAGTGAAGTCGCGTTCTCGGAGGCTGGGACCGGGGAGCTGTTTTTT
>TRBJ1-1|TRBV7-9|once|TRBD1
CASRFTGADEAFF
TGTGCCAGCAGATTTACAGGGGCAGATGAAGCTTTCTTT
>TRBJ1-2|TRBV6-5|NA|NA
CASTRISGDYGYTF
TGTGCCAGTACCCGAATCTCGGGGGACTATGGCTACACCTTC
>TRBJ1-6|TRBV5-1|once|NA
CASADSRQSPLHF
TGCGCCAGCGCCGACAGCAGGCAATCACCCCTCCACTTT
>TRBJ2-1|TRBV7-2|NA|TRBD2
CASSFGGSSYNEQFF
TGTGCCAGCAGCTTTGGCGGGAGCTCCTACAATGAGCAGTTCTTC
>TRBJ2-5|TRBV5-4|NA|NA
CASSLEGYQETQYF
TGTGCCAGCAGCTTGGAGGGGTACCAAGAGACCCAGTACTTC
>TRBJ2-5|TRBV5-6|NA|TRBD2
CASSLGLAGETQYF
TGTGCCAGCAGCTTAGGACTAGCGGGAGAGACCCAGTACTTC
>TRBJ2-7|TRBV18|NA|NA
CASSPPSSSYEQYF
TGTGCCAGCTCACCACCGTCTAGCTCCTACGAGCAGTACTTC
>TRBJ1-1|TRBV11-2|few|TRBD1
CASSSLHRGTNTEAFF
TGTGCCAGCAGCTCGCTACACAGGGGTACTAACACTGAAGCTTTCTTT
>TRBJ2-3|TRBV7-2|NA|NA
CASSRSGRKGDTQYF
TGTGCCAGCAGCAGGAGTGGGAGGAAAGGAGATACGCAGTATTTT
>TRBJ2-3|TRBV29-1|NA|TRBD1
CSVRRGIGTDTQYF
TGCAGCGTCCGCAGGGGGATTGGCACAGATACGCAGTATTTT
>TRBJ1-1|TRBV6-5|NA|NA
CASSYSIEGGTEAFF
TGTGCCAGCAGTTACTCGATAGAGGGGGGGACTGAAGCTTTCTTT
>TRBJ2-5|TRBV19|NA|TRBD1
CASSIGQGKETQYF
TGTGCCAGTAGTATCGGACAGGGAAAGGAGACCCAGTACTTC
>TRBJ2-1|TRBV3-1/TRBV3-2|NA|TRBD2
CASSHGISGRTYNEQFF
TGTGCCAGCAGCCACGGAATAAGCGGGAGGACCTACAATGAGCAGTTCTTC
>TRBJ2-5|TRBV25-1|NA|NA
CASSVRGMGETQYF
TGTGCCAGCAGTGTAAGAGGGATGGGGGAGACCCAGTACTTC
>TRBJ2-7|TRBV6-5|NA|NA
CASSYSPGPGEQYF
TGTGCCAGCAGTTACTCGCCAGGGCCAGGCGAGCAGTACTTC
>TRBJ1-1|TRBV4-1|NA|NA
CASSLGSGWAEAFF
TGCGCCAGCAGCCTCGGGTCCGGGTGGGCTGAAGCTTTCTTT
>TRBJ1-5|TRBV25-1|NA|NA
CASSARNSNQPQHF
TGTGCCAGCAGTGCCAGGAACAGCAATCAGCCCCAGCATTTT
>TRBJ2-3|TRBV7-9|NA|NA
CASSLESGLTDTQYF
TGTGCCAGCAGCTTAGAAAGCGGGTTAACAGATACGCAGTATTTT
>TRBJ1-6|TRBV27|NA|NA
CASSLGGDNSPLHF
TGTGCCAGCAGTTTGGGAGGTGATAATTCACCCCTCCACTTT
>TRBJ2-3|TRBV11-3|NA|NA
CASSSPRDADTQYF
TGTGCCAGCAGCTCCCCGCGGGACGCAGATACGCAGTATTTT
>TRBJ2-5|TRBV7-2|once|TRBD2
CASSWTSGSNQETQYF
TGTGCCAGCAGCTGGACTAGCGGGAGCAACCAAGAGACCCAGTACTTC
>TRBJ1-5|TRBV6-2/TRBV6-3|NA|NA
CASSYSGGNQPQHF
TGTGCCAGCAGTTACTCGGGCGGGAATCAGCCCCAGCATTTT
>TRBJ1-6|TRBV12-5|NA|NA
CASGESGYNSPLHF
TGTGCTAGTGGAGAATCGGGCTATAATTCACCCCTCCACTTT
>TRBJ1-3|TRBV6-5|NA|NA
CASTPSLTGNTIYF
TGTGCCAGCACCCCAAGCTTGACTGGAAACACCATATATTTT
>TRBJ1-6|TRBV7-2|NA|TRBD1
CASSLGTGFNNSPLHF
TGTGCCAGCAGCTTAGGGACAGGGTTCAATAATTCACCCCTCCACTTT
>TRBJ1-1|TRBV4-3|few|TRBD1
CASSQGGQGRTEAFF
TGCGCCAGCAGCCAAGGAGGACAGGGGAGGACTGAAGCTTTCTTT
>TRBJ2-1|TRBV7-9|NA|TRBD2
CASSGLAEYNEQFF
TGTGCCAGCAGCGGACTAGCTGAGTACAATGAGCAGTTCTTC
>TRBJ1-2|TRBV5-8|NA|NA
CASSLRGTANYGYTF
TGTGCCAGCAGCTTGAGAGGTACTGCTAACTATGGCTACACCTTC
>TRBJ1-3|TRBV19|NA|NA
CASSADSGNTIYF
TGTGCCAGTAGTGCGGACTCTGGAAACACCATATATTTT
>TRBJ2-5|TRBV10-3|NA|NA
CAISGLQETQYF
TGTGCCATCAGTGGACTGCAAGAGACCCAGTACTTC
>TRBJ1-2|TRBV5-6|NA|NA
CASSSPRQDPYGYTF
TGTGCCAGCAGCTCGCCTCGGCAGGATCCATATGGCTACACCTTC
>TRBJ1-1|TRBV5-8|few|TRBD1
CASSLDWDREAFF
TGTGCCAGCAGCTTGGATTGGGACAGGGAAGCTTTCTTT
>TRBJ2-1|TRBV7-2|few|TRBD2
CASSLLAGKFF
TGTGCCAGCAGCCTACTAGCGGGGAAGTTCTTC
>TRBJ2-1|TRBV25-1|NA|TRBD2
CASSDTSGRSSYNEQFF
TGTGCCAGCAGTGACACTAGCGGGCGTAGCTCCTACAATGAGCAGTTCTTC
>TRBJ2-7|TRBV7-2|NA|NA
CASSLTGTMEYEQYF
TGTGCCAGCAGCTTGACCGGGACAATGGAGTACGAGCAGTACTTC
>TRBJ2-1|TRBV24-1|NA|TRBD1
CATSDHRTGENEQFF
TGTGCCACCAGTGACCACCGGACAGGGGAGAATGAGCAGTTCTTC
>TRBJ2-7|TRBV6-5|NA|NA
CASSSGLFYEQYF
TGTGCCAGCAGTTCGGGACTCTTCTACGAGCAGTACTTC
>TRBJ2-7|TRBV7-9|NA|NA
CASGPPWVDLNYEQYF
TGTGCCAGCGGGCCCCCCTGGGTTGACCTGAACTACGAGCAGTACTTC
>TRBJ1-3|TRBV5-1|NA|TRBD1
CASSLAGGGNTIYF
TGCGCCAGCAGCTTAGCAGGGGGAGGAAACACCATATATTTT
>TRBJ1-3|TRBV7-8|NA|NA
CASSFSGNSGNTIYF
TGTGCCAGCAGCTTCAGCGGCAACTCTGGAAACACCATATATTTT
>TRBJ2-1|TRBV2|NA|TRBD2
CASRETSGGRYNEQFF
TGTGCCAGCAGGGAGACTAGCGGGGGCCGCTACAATGAGCAGTTCTTC
>TRBJ2-2|TRBV19|NA|TRBD1
CASRPGGPGELFF
TGTGCCAGTAGACCAGGGGGCCCCGGGGAGCTGTTTTTT
>TRBJ1-5|TRBV13|NA|NA
CASSSAGNQPQHF
TGTGCCAGCAGCTCCGCGGGTAATCAGCCCCAGCATTTT
>TRBJ2-7|TRBV6-5|NA|TRBD1
CASSRPGQGYDEQYF
TGTGCCAGCAGTCGCCCGGGACAGGGGTATGACGAGCAGTACTTC
>TRBJ2-7|TRBV5-1|NA|TRBD1
CASSSLGQGSEQYF
TGCGCCAGCAGCTCCCTAGGACAGGGATCCGAGCAGTACTTC
>TRBJ1-2|TRBV9|NA|TRBD1
CASSNRQGTGTGPYGYTF
TGTGCCAGCAGCAACAGACAGGGGACCGGGACAGGGCCATATGGCTACACCTTC
>TRBJ2-7|TRBV20-1|NA|NA
CSARASSYEQYF
TGCAGTGCTCGTGCCAGCTCCTACGAGCAGTACTTC